These T cell receptor beta chains were read from a single sample in a study of blood T cell repertoires in COVID-19. Method: immunoSEQ multiplex PCR; TCRdb's copy keeps in-frame clones and lacks some. Among about 67,000 clones listed, 80% to 90% were seen once. Sequenced: peripheral blood. These receptors all come from a man between 50 and 59 years old with active COVID-19. CDR3s include the opening cysteine and the closing phenylalanine or tryptophan. Each record gives: J gene, clone size, V gene, CDR3 length, D gene, CDR3 protein. The D gene is left open where the match is weak. Only some rows state a clone size, as once, few, many or a class for expanded clones.

J: TRBJ2-2; size: NA; V: TRBV2; length: 16; D: NA; CDR3: CASSDGSGKNTGELFF
J: TRBJ2-3; size: once; V: TRBV3-1/TRBV3-2; length: 12; D: NA; CDR3: CASSPSRDTQYF
J: TRBJ2-2; size: NA; V: TRBV7-6; length: 17; D: TRBD2; CDR3: CASSSRLAGEPTGELFF
J: TRBJ2-3; size: NA; V: TRBV7-2; length: 14; D: TRBD2; CDR3: CASSRGGGSNTQYF
J: TRBJ2-3; size: NA; V: TRBV29-1; length: 12; D: NA; CDR3: CSVVSFSDTQYF
J: TRBJ1-2; size: NA; V: TRBV9; length: 14; D: TRBD1; CDR3: CASQDLTGSYGYTF
J: TRBJ1-3; size: few; V: TRBV20-1; length: 14; D: NA; CDR3: CSASSQEDWNTIYF
J: TRBJ2-5; size: NA; V: TRBV6-2/TRBV6-3; length: 12; D: NA; CDR3: CASSAQVATQYF
J: TRBJ2-5; size: NA; V: TRBV11-2; length: 11; D: NA; CDR3: CASSSEETQYF
J: TRBJ1-2; size: NA; V: TRBV9; length: 15; D: TRBD1; CDR3: CASSTRDSGTGGYTF
J: TRBJ2-7; size: few; V: TRBV7-2; length: 16; D: NA; CDR3: CASSPDPGVSSYEQYF
J: TRBJ2-3; size: NA; V: TRBV19; length: 15; D: TRBD2; CDR3: CASLKVAGGSDTQYF
J: TRBJ2-2; size: NA; V: TRBV15; length: 14; D: NA; CDR3: CATSSGIRAGELFF
J: TRBJ2-2; size: NA; V: TRBV3-1/TRBV3-2; length: 17; D: TRBD2; CDR3: CASSVVTSGWNTGELFF
J: TRBJ1-5; size: NA; V: TRBV4-2; length: 13; D: NA; CDR3: CASSQRLNQPQHF